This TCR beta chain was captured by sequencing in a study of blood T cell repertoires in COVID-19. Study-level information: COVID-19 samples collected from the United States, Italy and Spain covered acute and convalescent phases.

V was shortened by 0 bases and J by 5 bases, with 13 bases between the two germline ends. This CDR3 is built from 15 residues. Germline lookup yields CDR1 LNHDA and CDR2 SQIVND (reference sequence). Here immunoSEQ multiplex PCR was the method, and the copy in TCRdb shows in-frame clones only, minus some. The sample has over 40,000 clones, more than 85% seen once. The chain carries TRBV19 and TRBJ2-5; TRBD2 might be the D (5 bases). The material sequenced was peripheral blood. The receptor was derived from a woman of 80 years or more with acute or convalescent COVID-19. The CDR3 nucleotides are TGTGCCAGTAGTATAGATGTCGGGGTCAGGGAGACCCAGTACTTC. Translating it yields CASSIDVGVRETQYF.